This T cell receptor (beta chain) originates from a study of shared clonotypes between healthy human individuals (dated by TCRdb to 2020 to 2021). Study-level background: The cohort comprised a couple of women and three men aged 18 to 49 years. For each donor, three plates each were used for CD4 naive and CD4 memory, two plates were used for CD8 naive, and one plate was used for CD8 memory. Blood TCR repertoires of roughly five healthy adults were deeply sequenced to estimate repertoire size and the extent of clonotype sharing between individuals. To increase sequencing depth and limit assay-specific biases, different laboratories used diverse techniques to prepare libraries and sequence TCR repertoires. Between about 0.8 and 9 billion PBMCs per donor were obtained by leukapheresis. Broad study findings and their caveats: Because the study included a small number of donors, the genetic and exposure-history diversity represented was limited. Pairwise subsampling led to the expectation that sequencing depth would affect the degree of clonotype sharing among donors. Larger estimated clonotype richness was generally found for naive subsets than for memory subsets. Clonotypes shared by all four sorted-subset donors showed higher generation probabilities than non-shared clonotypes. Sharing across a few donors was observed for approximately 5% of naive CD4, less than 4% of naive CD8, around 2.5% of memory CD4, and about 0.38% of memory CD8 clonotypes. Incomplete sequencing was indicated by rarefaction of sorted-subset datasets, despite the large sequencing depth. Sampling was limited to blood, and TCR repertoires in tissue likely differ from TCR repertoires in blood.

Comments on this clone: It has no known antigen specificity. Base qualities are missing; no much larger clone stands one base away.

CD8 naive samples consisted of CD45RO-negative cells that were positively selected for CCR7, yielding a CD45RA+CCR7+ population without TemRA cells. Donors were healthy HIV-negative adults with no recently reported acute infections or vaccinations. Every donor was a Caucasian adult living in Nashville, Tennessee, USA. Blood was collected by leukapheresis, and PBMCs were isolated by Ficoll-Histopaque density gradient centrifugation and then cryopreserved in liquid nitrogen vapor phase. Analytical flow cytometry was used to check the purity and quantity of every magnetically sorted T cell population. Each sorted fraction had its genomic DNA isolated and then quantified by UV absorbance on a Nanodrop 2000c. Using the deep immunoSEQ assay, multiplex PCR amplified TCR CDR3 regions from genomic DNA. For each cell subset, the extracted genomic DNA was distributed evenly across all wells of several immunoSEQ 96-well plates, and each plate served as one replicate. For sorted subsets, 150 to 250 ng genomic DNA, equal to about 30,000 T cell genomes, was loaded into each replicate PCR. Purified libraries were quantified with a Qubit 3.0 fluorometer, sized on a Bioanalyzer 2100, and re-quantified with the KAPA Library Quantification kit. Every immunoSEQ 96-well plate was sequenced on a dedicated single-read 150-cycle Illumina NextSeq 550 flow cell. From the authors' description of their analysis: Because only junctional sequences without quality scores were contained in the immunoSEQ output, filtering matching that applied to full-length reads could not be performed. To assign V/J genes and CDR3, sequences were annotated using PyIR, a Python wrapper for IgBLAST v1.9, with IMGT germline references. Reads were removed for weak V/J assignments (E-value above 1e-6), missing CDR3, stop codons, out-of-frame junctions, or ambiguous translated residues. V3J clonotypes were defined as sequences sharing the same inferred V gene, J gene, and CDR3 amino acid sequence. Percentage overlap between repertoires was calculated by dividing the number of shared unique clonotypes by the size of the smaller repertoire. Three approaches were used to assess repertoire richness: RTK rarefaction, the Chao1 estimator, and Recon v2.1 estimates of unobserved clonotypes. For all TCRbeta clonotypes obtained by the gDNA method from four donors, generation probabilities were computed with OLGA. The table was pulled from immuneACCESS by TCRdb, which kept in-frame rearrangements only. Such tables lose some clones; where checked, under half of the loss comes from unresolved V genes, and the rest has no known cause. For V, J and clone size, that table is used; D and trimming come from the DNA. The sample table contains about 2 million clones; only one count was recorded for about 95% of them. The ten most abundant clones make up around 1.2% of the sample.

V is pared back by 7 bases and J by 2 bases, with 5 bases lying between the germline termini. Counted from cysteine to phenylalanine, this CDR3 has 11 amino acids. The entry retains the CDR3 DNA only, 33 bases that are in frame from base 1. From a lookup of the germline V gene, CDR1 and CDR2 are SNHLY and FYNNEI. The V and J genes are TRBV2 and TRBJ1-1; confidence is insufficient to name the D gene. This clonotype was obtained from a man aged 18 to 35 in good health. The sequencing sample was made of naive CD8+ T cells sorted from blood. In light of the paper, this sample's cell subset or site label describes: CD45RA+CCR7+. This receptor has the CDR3 CASITNTEAFF. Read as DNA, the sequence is TGTGCCAGCATCACAAACACTGAAGCTTTCTTT.